The 9 T cell receptor beta chains below come from one sample, sequenced in a study of T cell responses to AZD1222 COVID-19 vaccine. TCRdb's copy holds only in-frame clones and misses some; the assay was immunoSEQ multiplex PCR. The table shows about 69,000 clones, with less than 90% occurring only once. The specimen comprised peripheral blood, sampled 28 days after the second AZD1222 dose. Receptors were obtained from an adult who received the AZD1222 COVID-19 vaccine.

About this clone itself: Within the sample, other DNA sequences also encode this same CDR3. CDR3 loop: CASSSHKGYGYTF. DNA of the CDR3: TGTGCCAGCAGCTCCCACAAGGGTTATGGCTACACCTTC. This rearrangement joins TRBV11-2 to TRBJ1-2; unclear D gene. The CDR3 consists of 13 residues. Germline CDR1 and CDR2: SGHAT and FQNNGV. The germline V and J ends were trimmed by 4 bases and 5 bases, with 11 bases remaining between them.

The CDR3: CASSSDVGATNEKLFF. CDR3 coding DNA: TGTGCCAGCAGCTCCGACGTCGGAGCAACTAATGAAAAACTGTTTTTT. J is TRBJ1-4 and V is TRBV7-9, with unresolved D. Per germline, CDR1 SEHNR and CDR2 FQNEAQ (reference sequence). The CDR3 spans 16 residues. Deletions cut 4 bases from V and 0 bases from J, with 12 bases between.

The CDR3 nucleotides are TGCAGTGCTAGTGCGGAAAACTATGGCTACACCTTC. It is translated as CSASAENYGYTF. The V call is TRBV20-1, the J call TRBJ1-2; no clear D gene. V lost 3 bases and J lost 2, with 7 bases in between. The germline CDR1 and CDR2 sequences are DFQATT and SNEGSKA (reference sequence). CDR3 length: 12 residues.

The chain employs TRBV4-2 and TRBJ1-1, with D maybe TRBD1 (5 bases). V lost 0 bases and J 3 bases, leaving 14 bases between the germline ends. Germline V gene lookup returns CDR1 LGHNA and CDR2 YNFKEQ. This CDR3 is built from 16 residues. The CDR3 protein is CASSQELGGSDTEAFF. The CDR3 DNA reads as TGTGCCAGCAGCCAAGAACTGGGGGGGTCAGACACTGAAGCTTTCTTT.

The rearrangement joins TRBV19 to TRBJ2-1, with TRBD2 identical over 8 bases. Germline-derived CDR1 and CDR2 are LNHDA and SQIVND (reference sequence). The CDR3 loop spans 17 amino acids. Unmatched junction bases numbered 7, after V lost 3 bases and J lost 0 bases. This CDR3 reads CASSIPSGSSSYNEQFF. The CDR3 bases are TGTGCCAGTAGTATTCCGAGCGGGAGTAGCTCCTACAATGAGCAGTTCTTC.

A few counts support this clone. The chain employs TRBV28 and TRBJ2-7; 8 bases are shared with TRBD1. CDR1 is MDHEN, CDR2 SYDVKM, per germline. Trimming at V came to 7 bases and at J to 5 bases, leaving 19 bases not matched to a gene. CDR3 length equals 17 residues. The CDR3 region has the DNA TGTGCCAGCATTACCGTTAGGGACAGGAAGGGGGGTGACGAGCAGTACTTC. Translated: CASITVRDRKGGDEQYF.

This chain uses TRBV5-1 with TRBJ1-3; possibly TRBD1 for D (5 bases). The V end lost 4 bases, the J end lost 0 bases, and 14 bases lay between the germline ends. Germline V lookup: CDR1 SGHRS, CDR2 YFSETQ. The CDR3 consists of 16 residues. The CDR3 sequence: CASSQDDRISGNTIYF. CDR3 nucleotide sequence: TGCGCCAGCAGCCAGGACGACAGAATCTCTGGAAACACCATATATTTT.

This chain connects TRBV9 to TRBJ1-2; D perhaps matches TRBD1 (5 bases). Trimming cost V 4 bases and J 4 bases, with 14 bases left between them. Per germline, CDR1 SGDLS and CDR2 YYNGEE. CDR3 length: 14 amino acids. CDR3 region: CASSNRDSLYGYTF. As DNA, the CDR3 is TGTGCCAGCAGCAACCGGGACTCGCTCTATGGCTACACCTTC.

The chain employs TRBV6-5 and TRBJ1-2; D is undetermined. The V gene's germline CDR1 is MNHEY and CDR2 SVGAGI. The CDR3 is 11 amino acids. Trimming removed 1 base from V and 7 bases from J, with 4 bases in between. The CDR3 here is CASSYYGGYTF. CDR3 DNA sequence: TGTGCCAGCAGTTACTACGGTGGCTACACCTTC.